One sample yielded the 8 T cell receptor beta chains listed below, sequenced in a study of PD-L1 blockade in urothelial cancer. Profiled with immunoSEQ multiplex PCR; TCRdb holds only in-frame clones, not every one. The sample includes roughly 39,000 clones, 80% to 90% of them seen just once. The sample in question was PBMCs, obtained around atezolizumab (anti-PD-L1) treatment. The receptors were gathered from a man aged 55-75 years with urothelial cancer.

This rearrangement joins TRBV6-5 to TRBJ2-7, with TRBD2 matching over 7 bases. With V trimmed by 4 bases and J by 0 bases, 3 bases remained unmatched. The CDR3 loop spans 14 amino acids. CDR1 is MNHEY, CDR2 SVGAGI, per germline. CDR3 in DNA: TGTGCCAGCAGTTCATCTAGCGGCTCCTACGAGCAGTACTTC. Translating gives CASSSSSGSYEQYF.

A few counts support this clone. This same CDR3 is encoded by further DNA sequences in the sample. The CDR3 sequence: CASSSDRGETQYF. CDR3 in DNA: TGCGCCAGCAGCTCCGACAGGGGAGAGACCCAGTACTTC. The V call is TRBV5-1, the J call TRBJ2-5; 8 nucleotides align to TRBD1. CDR3 length: 13 amino acids. CDR1 SGHRS and CDR2 YFSETQ come from the germline V gene. The V gene end was trimmed by 3 bases and the J gene end by 4 bases; junction bases not matched to a gene: 2.

This clone was counted once. The V and J genes are TRBV9 and TRBJ2-5; the match to TRBD2 covers 10 bases. This CDR3 region has 17 residues. J gave up 6 bases and V 1 base, and 12 bases lay outside the gene matches. The germline CDR1 and CDR2 sequences are SGDLS and YYNGEE. The CDR3: CASSVLGLAGVEKTQYF. The CDR3 DNA reads TGTGCCAGCAGCGTATTAGGGCTAGCGGGGGTTGAAAAGACCCAGTACTTC.

The rearrangement uses TRBV19 and TRBJ2-2, with 12 bases lining up with TRBD2. CDR3 size: 15 residues. Per germline, CDR1 LNHDA and CDR2 SQIVND (reference sequence). J lost 3 bases, V lost 8 bases, and 4 bases had no gene match. The CDR3 loop reads CASGRLAGDTGELFF. CDR3 nucleotides: TGTGCCAGTGGTAGACTAGCGGGGGACACCGGGGAGCTGTTTTTT.

J is TRBJ2-1 and V is TRBV5-4, with D possibly being TRBD2 (5 bases). V lost 4 bases and J 7 bases, leaving 15 bases between the germline ends. The CDR3 length is 14 residues. CDR1 is SGHNT and CDR2 is YYREEE in the germline V gene (reference sequence). CDR3 sequence: CASSADVARNEQFF. The CDR3 DNA sequence: TGTGCCAGCAGCGCCGACGTAGCGAGGAATGAGCAGTTCTTC.

The chain is built from TRBV5-1 and TRBJ2-7; 8 bases line up with TRBD1. V dropped 2 bases and J dropped 7; count of bases not matched to a gene: 11. Germline V gene sequence: CDR1 SGHRS, CDR2 YFSETQ. The CDR3 length is 15 residues. CDR3 amino acids: CASSLFETGVREQYF. The CDR3 nucleotides are TGCGCCAGCAGCTTATTTGAGACAGGGGTTCGGGAGCAGTACTTC.

The J gene is TRBJ1-3, the V gene TRBV28; 11 nucleotides match TRBD1. Trimming at V came to 6 bases and at J to 8 bases, leaving 6 bases not matched to a gene. This CDR3 has 14 amino acids. Germline V lookup: CDR1 MDHEN, CDR2 SYDVKM. The CDR3 region is CASSSGQGVDTIYF. CDR3 bases: TGTGCCAGCAGCTCGGGACAGGGGGTGGACACCATATATTTT.

This clone was seen a single time. The rearrangement links TRBV9 to TRBJ2-3; 7 bases match TRBD2. This CDR3 comprises 16 residues. Germline lookup yields CDR1 SGDLS and CDR2 YYNGEE. V trimming: 3 bases; J trimming: 1 base; junction bases outside the gene matches: 8. As DNA, the CDR3 is TGTGCCAGCAGCGATGACGTACGGGGGGGCACAGATACGCAGTATTTT. As protein: CASSDDVRGGTDTQYF.